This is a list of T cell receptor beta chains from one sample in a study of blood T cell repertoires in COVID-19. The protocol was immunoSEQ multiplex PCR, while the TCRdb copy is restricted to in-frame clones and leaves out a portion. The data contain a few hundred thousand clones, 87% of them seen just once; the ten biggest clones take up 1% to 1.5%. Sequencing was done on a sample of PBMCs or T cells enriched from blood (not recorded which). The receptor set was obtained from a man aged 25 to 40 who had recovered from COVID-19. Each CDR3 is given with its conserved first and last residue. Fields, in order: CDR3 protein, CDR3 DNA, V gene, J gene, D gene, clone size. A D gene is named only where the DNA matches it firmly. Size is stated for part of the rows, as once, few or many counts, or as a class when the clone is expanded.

CASSYSISGGHYGYTF	TGTGCCAGCAGTTACTCGATCTCTGGGGGCCACTATGGCTACACCTTC	TRBV6-5	TRBJ1-2	NA	NA
CASSTSGTVNEQYF	TGTGCCAGCAGCACGTCCGGGACAGTCAACGAGCAGTACTTC	TRBV9	TRBJ2-7	TRBD1	once
CASSETEGWRSSNTGELFF	TGTGCCAGCAGTGAAACAGAGGGATGGAGGTCGTCGAACACCGGGGAGCTGTTTTTT	TRBV6-1	TRBJ2-2	NA	once
CASRSTTQETQYF	TGTGCCAGCAGGTCCACTACCCAAGAGACCCAGTACTTC	TRBV12-3/TRBV12-4	TRBJ2-5	NA	once
CAIRKAGGTDTQYF	TGTGCCATCCGGAAGGCGGGGGGCACAGATACGCAGTATTTT	TRBV10-3	TRBJ2-3	TRBD2	NA
CAIRKRGTDTGELFF	TGTGCCATCAGAAAGCGGGGAACGGACACCGGGGAGCTGTTTTTT	TRBV10-3	TRBJ2-2	TRBD2	NA
CATSRDTLAGGNTDTQYF	TGTGCCACCAGCAGGGACACGCTAGCGGGGGGAAACACAGATACGCAGTATTTT	TRBV15	TRBJ2-3	TRBD2	NA
CASSEAPGGTEAFF	TGTGCCAGCAGTGAAGCCCCCGGGGGCACTGAAGCTTTCTTT	TRBV6-1	TRBJ1-1	NA	NA
CASSLDRGRGQYF	TGTGCCAGCAGTCTCGACAGGGGGCGAGGACAGTACTTC	TRBV12-3/TRBV12-4	TRBJ2-7	TRBD1	NA
CASSSGQGGYNEQFF	TGTGCCAGCAGCTCTGGGCAGGGAGGCTACAATGAGCAGTTCTTC	TRBV9	TRBJ2-1	NA	NA
CASSLLRNHNYGYTF	TGTGCCAGCAGCTTGCTAAGAAACCATAACTATGGCTACACCTTC	TRBV5-6	TRBJ1-2	NA	NA
CASSGRTGDTEAFF	TGTGCCAGCAGCGGTAGAACAGGGGACACTGAAGCTTTCTTT	TRBV7-9	TRBJ1-1	TRBD1	NA
CAISEPGNTNSPLHF	TGTGCCATCAGTGAACCGGGGAATACGAATTCACCCCTCCACTTT	TRBV10-3	TRBJ1-6	NA	NA
CASSTGTETQYF	TGTGCCAGCTCGACAGGGACAGAGACCCAGTACTTC	TRBV3-1/TRBV3-2	TRBJ2-5	TRBD1	NA
CASSERGNYGYTF	TGTGCCAGCAGCGAACGGGGTAACTATGGCTACACCTTC	TRBV9	TRBJ1-2	NA	NA
CASSEGSSYEQYF	TGTGCCAGCTCAGAGGGATCTTCCTACGAGCAGTACTTC	TRBV18	TRBJ2-7	NA	NA
CAIGQPLSGYTF	TGTGCCATCGGACAGCCCCTATCTGGCTACACCTTC	TRBV10-3	TRBJ1-2	NA	NA
CASSQGQPQHF	TGCGCCAGCAGTCAGGGCCAGCCCCAGCATTTT	TRBV23-1	TRBJ1-5	NA	NA
CASSDYGDSRDEQYF	TGTGCCAGCAGTGATTATGGGGACAGTAGGGACGAGCAGTACTTC	TRBV6-1	TRBJ2-7	TRBD1	NA
CASGLVDGTRQFVQFF	TGTGCTAGTGGTTTGGTGGACGGGACTAGGCAGTTCGTGCAGTTCTTC	TRBV12-5	TRBJ2-1	TRBD2	NA
CASSLRGRNTEAFF	TGTGCCAGCAGTTTGAGGGGGCGGAACACTGAAGCTTTCTTT	TRBV27	TRBJ1-1	TRBD1	NA
CASSLGTTNTGELFF	TGTGCCAGCAGCCTCGGGACTACGAACACCGGGGAGCTGTTTTTT	TRBV7-6	TRBJ2-2	TRBD2	few
CASSEGAGNYNEQFF	TGTGCCAGCAGTGAGGGTGCGGGGAACTACAATGAGCAGTTCTTC	TRBV6-1	TRBJ2-1	NA	NA
CAWSGGGLNQPQHF	TGTGCCTGGAGTGGGGGGGGCCTCAATCAGCCCCAGCATTTT	TRBV30	TRBJ1-5	NA	few
CASKAGITDTQYF	TGTGCCAGCAAGGCAGGGATCACAGATACGCAGTATTTT	TRBV7-3	TRBJ2-3	NA	NA
CASSWAGTGWTDTQYF	TGTGCCAGCAGCTGGGCCGGGACAGGGTGGACAGATACGCAGTATTTT	TRBV5-4	TRBJ2-3	TRBD1	NA
CSARIPAEAFF	TGCAGTGCTAGGATTCCGGCTGAAGCTTTCTTT	TRBV20-1	TRBJ1-1	NA	NA
CASSQPNVREGEQYF	TGTGCCAGCAGCCAACCCAATGTGAGGGAGGGCGAGCAGTACTTC	TRBV4-2	TRBJ2-7	TRBD2	NA
CASSTGTGSSPLHF	TGTGCCAGCAGCACCGGGACAGGGAGTTCACCCCTCCACTTT	TRBV7-9	TRBJ1-6	TRBD1	NA
CASSPGQDNTLHF	TGTGCCAGCTCACCGGGACAGGACAATACCCTCCACTTT	TRBV18	TRBJ1-6	TRBD1	NA
CASSGTGTANTGELFF	TGTGCCAGCAGTGGAACCGGGACAGCGAACACCGGGGAGCTGTTTTTT	TRBV9	TRBJ2-2	TRBD1	NA
CASSIGQIGYEQYF	TGTGCCAGCAGCATTGGACAAATCGGTTACGAGCAGTACTTC	TRBV2	TRBJ2-7	NA	NA
CASSIQQGFHEKLFF	TGTGCCAGCAGTATTCAACAGGGGTTTCATGAAAAACTGTTTTTT	TRBV6-5	TRBJ1-4	TRBD1	NA
CAWSRPAGPEYNEKLFF	TGTGCCTGGAGCCGGCCGGCAGGCCCGGAATATAATGAAAAACTGTTTTTT	TRBV30	TRBJ1-4	NA	once
CSASHGVSTDTQYF	TGCAGTGCTAGTCACGGGGTTAGCACAGATACGCAGTATTTT	TRBV20-1	TRBJ2-3	NA	NA
CAISELAGGSYNSPLHF	TGTGCCATCAGTGAGTTGGCAGGGGGATCCTATAATTCACCCCTCCACTTT	TRBV10-3	TRBJ1-6	TRBD1	NA
CASSYFLSGGKETQYF	TGTGCCAGCAGTTATTTTTTATCGGGGGGCAAAGAGACCCAGTACTTC	TRBV6-5	TRBJ2-5	NA	once
CAINSLAGANNEQFF	TGTGCCATCAACTCACTAGCGGGGGCCAACAATGAGCAGTTCTTC	TRBV10-3	TRBJ2-1	TRBD2	NA
CASSQEGLAGGTYEQYF	TGTGCCAGCAGCCAAGAGGGACTAGCGGGGGGGACCTACGAGCAGTACTTC	TRBV4-2	TRBJ2-7	TRBD2	NA
CASSSTVNTEAFF	TGCGCCAGCAGCTCTACGGTGAACACTGAAGCTTTCTTT	TRBV5-1	TRBJ1-1	NA	NA
CASSPPLRSSGQPAEAFF	TGTGCCAGCTCACCACCGCTACGGAGTTCGGGACAGCCGGCTGAAGCTTTCTTT	TRBV18	TRBJ1-1	TRBD1	NA